Given below is one T cell receptor beta chain in context. Its antigen is as yet unknown. These data originate in a study of T cell responses to AZD1222 COVID-19 vaccine. Study overall: Second doses that came at about 4 or about 12 weeks were put together.

Whole-study findings and limits: With two AZD1222 doses given, Spike-specific TCR breadth and depth both rose. Nearly half of unique spike-specific TCRs reportedly avoided B.1.351 and B.1.1.7 mutated regions.

Sequencing was performed with immunoSEQ multiplex PCR; in TCRdb, only in-frame clones are kept and a portion is missing. The repertoire consists of over 80,000 clones, with over 75% occurring once and the leading ten covering about 28%. V was clipped by 4 bases and J by 0 bases, with 9 bases between them. The CDR3 spans 14 residues. Germline CDR1 and CDR2: SEHNR and FQNEAQ (reference sequence). This receptor was identified in an adult in good health. The rearrangement links TRBV7-9 to TRBJ2-5; TRBD1 is a possible D gene (5 bases). The sample here was peripheral blood, taken on day 0 of AZD1222 vaccination. The CDR3 sequence is CASSYSRDQETQYF. The CDR3 nucleotides read TGTGCCAGCAGCTATAGCAGGGACCAAGAGACCCAGTACTTC.